This entry features one T cell receptor beta chain sequence. The protocol was immunoSEQ multiplex PCR, while the TCRdb copy is restricted to in-frame clones and leaves out a portion. The sample lists approximately 100,000 clones, approximately 92% seen once, with approximately 3% in the top ten. This CDR3 contains 10 residues. Germline V gene data show CDR1 as DFQATT and CDR2 as SNEGSKA (reference sequence). V was trimmed by 7 bases and J by 3 bases, leaving 6 bases between them. This entry belongs to a study of control samples from healthy donors and cancer patients. The V call is TRBV20-1, the J call TRBJ1-1; unclear D gene. This sequence was found in a human donor in good health. The donor label of this sample is uncertain. Sequencing used blood. CDR3 nucleotide sequence: TGCAGTGTCTTAGACACTGAAGCTTTCTTT. This translates into CSVLDTEAFF.